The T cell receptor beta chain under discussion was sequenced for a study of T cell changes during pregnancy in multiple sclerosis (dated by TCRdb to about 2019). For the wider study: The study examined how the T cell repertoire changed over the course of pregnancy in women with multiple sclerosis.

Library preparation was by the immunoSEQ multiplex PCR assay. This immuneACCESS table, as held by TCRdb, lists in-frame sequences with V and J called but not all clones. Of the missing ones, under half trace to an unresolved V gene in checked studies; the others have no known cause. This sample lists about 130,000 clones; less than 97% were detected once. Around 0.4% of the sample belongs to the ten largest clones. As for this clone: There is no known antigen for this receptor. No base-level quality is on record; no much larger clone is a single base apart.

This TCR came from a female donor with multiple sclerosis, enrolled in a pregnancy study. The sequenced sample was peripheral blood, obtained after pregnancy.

The bases read TGTGCCAGCAGTCCCATCCGTCGGTTCGAGCAGCCCCAGCATTTT. It specifies CASSPIRRFEQPQHF. The receptor chain draws on TRBV27 and TRBJ1-5; the D gene lacks a confident call. Inclusive of the bounding cysteine and phenylalanine, the CDR3 is 15 residues long. The only DNA kept is the CDR3, 45 bases in frame from the first base. The germline V gene (reference sequence) supplies CDR1 MNHEY and CDR2 SMNVEV. A distance of 18 bases separates the germline ends of V and J, which lose 5 bases and 7 bases respectively.